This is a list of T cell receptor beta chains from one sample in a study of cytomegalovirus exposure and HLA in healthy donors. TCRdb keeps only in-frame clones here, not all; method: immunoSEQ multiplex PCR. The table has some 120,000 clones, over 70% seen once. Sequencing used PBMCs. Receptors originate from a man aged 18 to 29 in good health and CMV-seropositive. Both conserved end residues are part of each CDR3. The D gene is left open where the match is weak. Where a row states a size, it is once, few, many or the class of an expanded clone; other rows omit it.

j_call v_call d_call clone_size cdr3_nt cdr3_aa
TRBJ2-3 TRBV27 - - TGTGCCAGCACCCGTGGCGATACGCAGTATTTT CASTRGDTQYF
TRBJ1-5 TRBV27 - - TGTGCCAGCAGTTTAGCTACAGGCCTGAATCAGCCCCAGCATTTT CASSLATGLNQPQHF
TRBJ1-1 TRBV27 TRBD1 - TGTGCCAGCAGGGACAGGGCGGGCACTGAAGCTTTCTTT CASRDRAGTEAFF
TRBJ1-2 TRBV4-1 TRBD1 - TGCGCCAGCAGCCAACCGGGACAGACAAACTATGGCTACACCTTC CASSQPGQTNYGYTF
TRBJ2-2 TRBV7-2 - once TGTGCCAGCAGCTTAAGGCTAGCGAAGCCCGGGGAGCTGTTTTTT CASSLRLAKPGELFF
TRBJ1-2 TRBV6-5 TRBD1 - TGTGCCACTTTGGACAGGGTTGGTGGCTACACCTTC CATLDRVGGYTF
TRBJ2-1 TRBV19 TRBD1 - TGTGCCAGTAGTACCAGGACAGGGCGCTCCTACAATGAGCAGTTCTTC CASSTRTGRSYNEQFF
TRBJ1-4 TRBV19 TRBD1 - TGTGCCAGTAGTTGGACCGGGACAGGAAATGAAAAACTGTTTTTT CASSWTGTGNEKLFF
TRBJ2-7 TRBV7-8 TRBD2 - TGTGCCAGCAGCCCGACTCGGGGGCGGGAGGGCTACGAGCAGTACTTC CASSPTRGREGYEQYF
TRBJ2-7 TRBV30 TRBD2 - TGTGCCGCGGTGGGGGGACCCGGGGGGGAGCAGTACTTC CAAVGGPGGEQYF
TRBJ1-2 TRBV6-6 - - TGTGCCAGCAGCCAACGTCAGGGGAACTATGGCTACACCTTC CASSQRQGNYGYTF
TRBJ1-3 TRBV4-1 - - TGCGCCAGCAGCCAAGATACAGGAGACTCTGGAAACACCATATATTTT CASSQDTGDSGNTIYF
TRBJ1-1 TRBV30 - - TGTGCCTGGAGTGTACTAGGTCGCAAGAACACTGAAGCTTTCTTT CAWSVLGRKNTEAFF
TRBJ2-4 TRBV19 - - TGTTCCTCCCGAGGCTCCTCGGCCAAAAACATTCAGTACTTC CSSRGSSAKNIQYF
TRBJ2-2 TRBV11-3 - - TGTGCCAGCAGCCAAGGACAACAGGGTCGGTCGGCTCCCGGGGAGCTGTTTTTT CASSQGQQGRSAPGELFF
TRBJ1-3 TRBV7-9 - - TGTGCCAGCAGCTCTACTGGAAACACCATATATTTT CASSSTGNTIYF
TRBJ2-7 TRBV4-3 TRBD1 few TGCGCCAGCAGCCTGACAGACAGGGGCGTAGACGAGCAGTACTTC CASSLTDRGVDEQYF
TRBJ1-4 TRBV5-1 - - TGCGCCAGCAGTCTGATGCAGGGTCGTAACGAAAAACTGTTTTTT CASSLMQGRNEKLFF